There are many counts of the clone carrying this T cell receptor (beta chain). Its antigen remains unidentified. TCRdb re-analysed the RT-PCR reads in MiXCR, keeping a single row per CDR3 protein. The sample includes 530,000 or so distinct CDR3 sequences, 25% seen only once; the top ten take approximately 2%. Germline V gives CDR1 DFQATT, CDR2 SNEGSKA (reference sequence). The junction had 5 bases not matched to a gene; V was cut back by 3 bases and J by 1 base. The CDR3 is 15 residues long. This record comes from a study of response to subunit inactivated influenza vaccine. Study conclusions and caveats: Seasonal influenza vaccination, on each occasion, was suggested by the authors to recruit few new T cells.

The source was CD4+ T cells sorted from PBMCs, collected roughly 5 days after vaccination. This sequence joins TRBV20-1 and TRBJ2-5; 10 positions agree with TRBD1. The TCR comes from a man aged 50 or older who received an inactivated influenza vaccine. The CDR3 DNA sequence: TGCAGTGCTAGCCCCCGGGACAGGGGCCAAGAGACCCAGTACTTC. Amino acid sequence: CSASPRDRGQETQYF.